These 20 T cell receptor beta chains originate from one sample sequenced in a study of blood T cell repertoires in COVID-19. Produced via immunoSEQ multiplex PCR; TCRdb's table is partial and in-frame only. The table has 150,000 to 200,000 clones, roughly 82% seen once. The sequenced sample was peripheral blood. Receptor source: a woman aged 55 to 70 with COVID-19, enrolled during active disease.

This clone showed up just a few times. The chain joins TRBV30 to TRBJ1-5; D gene unclear. The CDR3 extends over 15 amino acids. The germline gives CDR1 GTSNPN, CDR2 SVGIG (reference sequence). Trimming stripped 0 bases from V and 3 bases from J, with 12 bases between. This chain's CDR3 is CAWSVEGGLNQPQHF. The DNA for the CDR3 is TGTGCCTGGAGTGTGGAGGGAGGACTCAATCAGCCCCAGCATTTT.

The V gene is TRBV4-1, the J gene TRBJ2-7; no clear D. Trimming shortened V by 0 bases and J by 4 bases, and 7 bases separated the two germline ends. The CDR3 has 13 amino acids. CDR1 and CDR2 from the germline V gene are MGHRA and YSYEKL. The CDR3 is CASSQELQYEQYF. DNA for the CDR3: TGCGCCAGCAGCCAAGAACTCCAATACGAGCAGTACTTC.

The chain is built from TRBV28 and TRBJ1-1; D not certain. V dropped 4 bases and J dropped 0 bases, with 15 bases sitting between them. Germline values: CDR1 MDHEN, CDR2 SYDVKM. The CDR3 spans 16 residues. Here the CDR3 DNA reads TGTGCCAGCAGTTCTAGTGTCAAAGACTTGAACACTGAAGCTTTCTTT. This codes for CASSSSVKDLNTEAFF.

V gene TRBV2 combines with J gene TRBJ1-6; TRBD1 matches at 7 bases. V trimming: 7 bases; J trimming: 10 bases; junction bases outside the gene matches: 13. This CDR3 has 15 amino acids. Germline loops: CDR1 SNHLY, CDR2 FYNNEI. The CDR3 sequence is CASTEQGMDQSPLHF. CDR3 DNA: TGTGCCAGCACCGAACAGGGGATGGACCAATCACCCCTCCACTTT.

This clone occurred once. The V call is TRBV5-3, the J call TRBJ2-2, with TRBD1 matching 7 bases. TRBV5-3 is labeled an ORF, and its function is uncertain. The CDR3 runs 18 residues. V dropped 3 bases and J dropped 5; count of bases not matched to a gene: 16. The CDR3 DNA reads TGTGCCAGAAGCTGCAATCAACAGGGGCCCCCGGGGACCGGGGAGCTGTTTTTT. This sequence encodes CARSCNQQGPPGTGELFF.

This sequence joins TRBV6-5 and TRBJ1-2, with a tentative D call TRBD1 (6 bases). This CDR3 has 14 residues. V lost 7 bases and J 3 bases, leaving 15 bases between the germline ends. From germline, CDR1 is MNHEY and CDR2 SVGAGI. The chain's CDR3 is CASNNRGFDYGYTF. The CDR3 DNA reads as TGTGCCAGCAATAATAGGGGGTTTGACTATGGCTACACCTTC.

J is TRBJ2-7 and V is TRBV6-5; no clear D. Germline lookup yields CDR1 MNHEY and CDR2 SVGAGI. V was cut by 4 bases and J by 3 bases, with 10 bases left in between. This CDR3 has 13 residues. CDR3 loop: CASSFSPGYEQYF. Written as DNA, the CDR3 is TGTGCCAGCAGTTTCAGCCCAGGCTACGAGCAGTACTTC.

This clone has only one observation. The rearrangement links TRBV12-5 to TRBJ1-2; D gene unclear. Germline CDR1 LGHNT, CDR2 FRNRAP. With 3 bases removed from V and 5 bases from J, the gap between germline ends came to 13 bases. The CDR3 consists of 14 residues. The CDR3 sequence is CASGFQGSSYGYTF. Written as DNA, the CDR3 is TGTGCTAGTGGTTTCCAAGGGAGCAGTTATGGCTACACCTTC.

This chain links TRBV21-1 with TRBJ1-5. TRBV21-1 counts as a pseudogene. The CDR3 covers 18 residues. For the CDR3, the DNA is TGTGCCAGCAGATGCTCCCTAGGTCTCGCCCCTCGGGGTCAGCCCCAGCATTTT. It encodes CASRCSLGLAPRGQPQHF.

This clone appeared once. V and J are TRBV7-3 and TRBJ2-5; D is possibly TRBD2 (6 bases). CDR1 and CDR2 (germline): SGHTA, FQGTGA. The germline V and J ends were trimmed by 6 bases and 4 bases, with 12 bases remaining between them. This CDR3 region has 13 residues. The CDR3 loop reads CASSSAGRETQYF. Here the CDR3 DNA reads TGTGCCAGCAGTTCCGCGGGACGAGAGACCCAGTACTTC.

The chain uses TRBV27 and TRBJ2-5; D perhaps matches TRBD1 (6 bases). Germline CDR1 is MNHEY and CDR2 is SMNVEV (reference sequence). The CDR3 consists of 17 residues. Between the trimmed V and J ends, which lost 6 bases and 0 bases, there was a span of 20 bases. Here the CDR3 DNA reads TGTGCCAGCAGACTAACTACTAGGACAGCGTACCAAGAGACCCAGTACTTC. This gives the protein CASRLTTRTAYQETQYF.

The chain combines TRBV4-3 with TRBJ2-7, with 9 bases that match TRBD2. Per the germline V gene, CDR1 is LGHNA and CDR2 is YSLEER. The CDR3 is 15 amino acids. V lost 4 bases, J lost 0 bases, and 4 bases stayed unmatched. CDR3 residues: CASSRGSGSSYEQYF. CDR3 nucleotides: TGCGCCAGCAGCCGGGGTAGCGGGAGCTCCTACGAGCAGTACTTC.

This chain joins TRBV29-1 and TRBJ2-5, with 7 bases lining up with TRBD1. CDR1 is SQVTM, CDR2 ANQGSEA, per germline. V gave up 5 bases and J gave up 2 bases; unmatched junction bases: 5. CDR3 length: 13 residues. The CDR3 nucleotides read TGCAGCGTTCGGGACAGATTACAAGAGACCCAGTACTTC. It yields the protein CSVRDRLQETQYF.

This chain joins TRBV14 and TRBJ1-3; possibly TRBD1 for D (6 bases). Germline loops: CDR1 SGHDN, CDR2 FVKESK. V was pared by 1 base and J by 2 bases, with 12 bases between. CDR3 length: 16 residues. The CDR3 region is CASSQVGAPPGNTIYF. The CDR3 coding sequence is TGTGCCAGCAGCCAAGTGGGGGCGCCTCCTGGAAACACCATATATTTT.

This clone appeared many times. The rearrangement joins TRBV5-8 to TRBJ1-1; TRBD1 might be the D (6 bases). The germline V gene has CDR1 SGHTS and CDR2 YDEGEE. The CDR3 sequence is 15 residues long. V was trimmed by 0 bases and J by 1 base, leaving 10 bases between them. CDR3 region: CASSLVRGSNTEAFF. The CDR3 DNA reads TGTGCCAGCAGCTTGGTGAGGGGGTCGAACACTGAAGCTTTCTTT.

The chain has TRBV30 and TRBJ2-7; TRBD2 matches 7 bases. The CDR3 has 14 residues. The germline gives CDR1 GTSNPN, CDR2 SVGIG (reference sequence). V dropped 0 bases and J dropped 2; count of bases not matched to a gene: 4. CDR3 bases: TGTGCCTGGAGTGTACGCGGGAGTGCCTACGAGCAGTACTTC. Translation gives CAWSVRGSAYEQYF.

This clone came up once. V usage is TRBV5-4 and J usage is TRBJ2-7; 7 bases align to TRBD2. Trimming took 3 bases from V and 0 from J; bases not matched to a gene: 6. Germline-derived CDR1 and CDR2 are SGHNT and YYREEE (reference sequence). The CDR3 is made up of 15 amino acids. CDR3 sequence (DNA): TGTGCCAGCAGCTCGGGGTCTAGCGGCTCCTACGAGCAGTACTTC. Its protein product is CASSSGSSGSYEQYF.

The chain recombines TRBV4-3 with TRBJ2-3; 7 nucleotides agree with TRBD1. With 3 bases clipped from V and 0 bases from J, the junction kept 6 bases outside the gene matches. Per the germline V gene, CDR1 is LGHNA and CDR2 is YSLEER. The CDR3 is 16 residues long. Here the CDR3 reads CASSQGNRGSTDTQYF. For the CDR3, the DNA is TGCGCCAGCAGCCAGGGGAACAGGGGCAGCACAGATACGCAGTATTTT.

This clone occurred a few times. The chain couples TRBV30 to TRBJ2-7; possibly TRBD2 for D (5 bases). CDR3 length: 12 residues. Trimming shortened V by 5 bases and J by 7 bases, and 15 bases separated the two germline ends. The germline gives CDR1 GTSNPN, CDR2 SVGIG (reference sequence). The CDR3 sequence is CAWGLGRGEQYF. The DNA of the CDR3 is TGTGCCTGGGGCCTTGGACGGGGTGAGCAGTACTTC. The full variable domain, its missing parts supplied by reference TRBV30 and TRBJ2-7, is SQTIHQWPATLVQPVGSPLSLECTVEGTSNPNLYWYRQAAGRGLQLLFYSVGIGQISSEVPQNLSASRPQDRQFILSSKKLLLSDSGFYLCAWGLGRGEQYFGPGTRLTVT.

The chain recombines TRBV5-6 with TRBJ2-5, with TRBD2 matching 10 bases. Germline loops: CDR1 SGHDT, CDR2 YYEEEE. The CDR3 covers 15 residues. The V segment lost 6 bases and the J segment 5 bases; nucleotides outside the gene matches: 10. The CDR3 region has the DNA TGTGCCAGCACCTACCGGACTAGCGGCTCGGAGACCCAGTACTTC. It translates to CASTYRTSGSETQYF.